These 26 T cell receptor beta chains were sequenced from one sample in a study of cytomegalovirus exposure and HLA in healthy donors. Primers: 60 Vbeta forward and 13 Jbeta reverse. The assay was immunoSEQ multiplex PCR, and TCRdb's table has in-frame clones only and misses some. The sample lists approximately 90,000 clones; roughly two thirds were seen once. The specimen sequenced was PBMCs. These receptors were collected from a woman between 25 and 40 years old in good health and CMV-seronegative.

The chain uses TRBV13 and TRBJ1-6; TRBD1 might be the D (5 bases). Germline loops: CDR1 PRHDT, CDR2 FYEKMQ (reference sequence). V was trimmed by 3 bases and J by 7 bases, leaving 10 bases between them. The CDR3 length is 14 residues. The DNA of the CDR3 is TGTGCCAGCAGCTTTGGGGGGGGAAATTCACCCCTCCACTTT. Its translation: CASSFGGGNSPLHF.

For the CDR3, the DNA is TGTGCCAGCAGCCTTACACGACAGGGCGGAGATACGCAGTATTTT. Its translation: CASSLTRQGGDTQYF. This sequence joins TRBV7-9 and TRBJ2-3, with 7 bases fitting TRBD1. CDR3 size: 15 residues. The junction had 10 bases not matched to a gene; V was cut back by 5 bases and J by 5 bases. CDR1 and CDR2 (germline): SEHNR, FQNEAQ (reference sequence).

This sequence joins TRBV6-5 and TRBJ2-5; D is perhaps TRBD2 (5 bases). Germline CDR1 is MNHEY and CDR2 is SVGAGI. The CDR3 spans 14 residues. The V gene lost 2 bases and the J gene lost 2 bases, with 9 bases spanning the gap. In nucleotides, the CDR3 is TGTGCCAGCAGTTACCCGGGATTTCAAGAGACCCAGTACTTC. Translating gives CASSYPGFQETQYF.

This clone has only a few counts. CDR3 sequence: CASSFSVGGEQYF. The CDR3 nucleotides read TGTGCCAGCAGCTTCTCCGTTGGAGGCGAGCAGTACTTC. The genes are TRBV5-6 and TRBJ2-7; perhaps TRBD2 as D (5 bases). Trimming stripped 2 bases from V and 6 bases from J, with 12 bases between. CDR1 and CDR2 (germline): SGHDT, YYEEEE. The CDR3 runs to 13 residues. Supplemented by reference TRBV5-6 and TRBJ2-7, the full variable domain reads DAGVTQSPTHLIKTRGQQVTLRCSPKSGHDTVSWYQQALGQGPQFIFQYYEEEERQRGNFPDRFSGHQFPNYSSELNVNALLLGDSALYLCASSFSVGGEQYFGPGTRLTVT.

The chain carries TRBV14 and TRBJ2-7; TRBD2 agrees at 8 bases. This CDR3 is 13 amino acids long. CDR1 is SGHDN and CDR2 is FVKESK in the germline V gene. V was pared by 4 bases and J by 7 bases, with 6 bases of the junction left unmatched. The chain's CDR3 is CASSPPGGSEQYF. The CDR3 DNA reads TGTGCCAGCAGCCCCCCGGGAGGGTCAGAGCAGTACTTC.

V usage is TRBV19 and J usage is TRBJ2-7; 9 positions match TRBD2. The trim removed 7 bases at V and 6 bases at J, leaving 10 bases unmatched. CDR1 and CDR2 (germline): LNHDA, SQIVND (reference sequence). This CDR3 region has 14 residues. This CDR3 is CASTPPGLAAEQYF. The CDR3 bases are TGTGCCAGTACCCCTCCGGGACTAGCTGCCGAGCAGTACTTC.

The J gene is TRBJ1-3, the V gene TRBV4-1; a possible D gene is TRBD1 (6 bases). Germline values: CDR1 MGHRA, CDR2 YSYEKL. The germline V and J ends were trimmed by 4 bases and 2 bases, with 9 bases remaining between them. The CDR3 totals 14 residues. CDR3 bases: TGCGCCAGCAGCCCGGCAGGGGCTGGAAACACCATATATTTT. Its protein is CASSPAGAGNTIYF.

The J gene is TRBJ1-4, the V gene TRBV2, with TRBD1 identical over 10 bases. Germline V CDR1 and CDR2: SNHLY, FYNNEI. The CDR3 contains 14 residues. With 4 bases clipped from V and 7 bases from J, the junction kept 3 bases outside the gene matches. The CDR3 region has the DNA TGTGCCAGCAGTGTCCGGGACAGGGGTGAAAAACTGTTTTTT. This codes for CASSVRDRGEKLFF.

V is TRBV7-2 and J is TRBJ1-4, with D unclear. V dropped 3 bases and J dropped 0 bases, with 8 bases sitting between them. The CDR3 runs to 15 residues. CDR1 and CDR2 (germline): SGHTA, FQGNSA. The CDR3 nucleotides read TGTGCCAGCAGCTTTGAGGAGGCAACTAATGAAAAACTGTTTTTT. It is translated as CASSFEEATNEKLFF.

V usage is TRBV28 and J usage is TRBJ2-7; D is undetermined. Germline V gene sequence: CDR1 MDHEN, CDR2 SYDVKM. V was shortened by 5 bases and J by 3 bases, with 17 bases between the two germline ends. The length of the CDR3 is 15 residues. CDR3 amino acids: CASSHDIRLGYEQYF. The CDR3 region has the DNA TGTGCCAGCAGTCACGACATTCGTCTCGGCTACGAGCAGTACTTC.

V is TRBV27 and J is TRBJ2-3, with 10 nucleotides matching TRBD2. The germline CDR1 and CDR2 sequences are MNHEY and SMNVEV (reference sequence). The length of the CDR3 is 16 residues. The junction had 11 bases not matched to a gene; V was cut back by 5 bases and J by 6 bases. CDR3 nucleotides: TGTGCCAGCAGTGGCGGGCTAGCGGGAGATAGGGATACGCAGTATTTT. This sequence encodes CASSGGLAGDRDTQYF.

CDR3 in amino acids: CASSTGSSFNTEAFF. The CDR3 DNA is TGCGCCAGCAGCACAGGGAGTTCGTTCAACACTGAAGCTTTCTTT. This chain uses TRBV5-1 with TRBJ1-1, with a weak D call TRBD1 (6 bases). Between the trimmed V and J ends, which lost 4 bases and 2 bases, there was a span of 15 bases. This CDR3 has 15 residues. CDR1 and CDR2 from the germline V gene are SGHRS and YFSETQ. Drawing the rest from reference TRBV5-1 and TRBJ1-1, the complete variable domain is KAGVTQTPRYLIKTRGQQVTLSCSPISGHRSVSWYQQTPGQGLQFLFEYFSETQRNKGNFPGRFSGRQFSNSRSEMNVSTLELGDSALYLCASSTGSSFNTEAFFGQGTRLTVV.

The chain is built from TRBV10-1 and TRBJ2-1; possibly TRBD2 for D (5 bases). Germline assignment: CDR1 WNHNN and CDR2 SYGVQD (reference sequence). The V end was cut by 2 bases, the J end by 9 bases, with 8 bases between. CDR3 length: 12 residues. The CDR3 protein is CASSEGGTEQFF. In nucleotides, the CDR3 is TGCGCCAGCAGTGAGGGAGGAACTGAGCAGTTCTTC.

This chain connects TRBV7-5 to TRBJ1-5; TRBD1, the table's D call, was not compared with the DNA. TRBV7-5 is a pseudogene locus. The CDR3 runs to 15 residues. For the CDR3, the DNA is TGTGTCAGAAGTTTTTTAGGGGGCAACAATCAGCCCCAGCATTTT. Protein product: CVRSFLGGNNQPQHF.

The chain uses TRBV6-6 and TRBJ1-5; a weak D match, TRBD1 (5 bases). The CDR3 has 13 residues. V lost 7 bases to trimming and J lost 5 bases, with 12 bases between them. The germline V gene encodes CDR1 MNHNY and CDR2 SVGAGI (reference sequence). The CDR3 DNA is TGTGCCAGCACACCCCGGGACTATCAGCCCCAGCATTTT. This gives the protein CASTPRDYQPQHF.

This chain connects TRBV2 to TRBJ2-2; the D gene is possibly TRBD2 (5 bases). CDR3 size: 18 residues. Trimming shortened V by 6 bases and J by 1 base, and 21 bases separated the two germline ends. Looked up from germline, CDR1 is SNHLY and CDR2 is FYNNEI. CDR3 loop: CASRPAGFPGRNTGELFF. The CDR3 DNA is TGTGCCAGCAGACCCGCGGGCTTCCCGGGGAGGAACACCGGGGAGCTGTTTTTT.

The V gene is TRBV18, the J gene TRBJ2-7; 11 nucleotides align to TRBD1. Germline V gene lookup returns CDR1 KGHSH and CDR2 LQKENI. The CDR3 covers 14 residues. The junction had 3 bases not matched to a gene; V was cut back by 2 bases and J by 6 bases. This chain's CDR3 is CASSPGQGAGEQYF. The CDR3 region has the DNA TGTGCCAGCTCACCAGGACAGGGGGCCGGCGAGCAGTACTTC.

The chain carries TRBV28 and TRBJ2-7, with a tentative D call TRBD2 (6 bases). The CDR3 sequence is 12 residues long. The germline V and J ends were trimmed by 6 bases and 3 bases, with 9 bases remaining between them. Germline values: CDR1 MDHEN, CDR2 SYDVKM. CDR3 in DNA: TGTGCCAGCAGCCCCGGGGGCTACGAGCAGTACTTC. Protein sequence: CASSPGGYEQYF.

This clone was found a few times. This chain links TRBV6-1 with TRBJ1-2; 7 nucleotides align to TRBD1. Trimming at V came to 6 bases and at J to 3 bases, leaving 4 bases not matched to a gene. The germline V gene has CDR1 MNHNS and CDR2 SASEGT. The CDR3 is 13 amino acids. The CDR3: CASSKTGDYGYTF. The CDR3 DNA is TGTGCCAGCAGCAAAACAGGGGACTATGGCTACACCTTC.

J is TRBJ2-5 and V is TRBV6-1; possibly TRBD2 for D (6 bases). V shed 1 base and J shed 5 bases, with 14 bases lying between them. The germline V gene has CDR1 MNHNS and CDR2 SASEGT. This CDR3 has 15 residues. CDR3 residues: CASSEEFGSVETQYF. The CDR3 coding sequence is TGTGCCAGCAGTGAAGAATTCGGGAGCGTCGAGACCCAGTACTTC.

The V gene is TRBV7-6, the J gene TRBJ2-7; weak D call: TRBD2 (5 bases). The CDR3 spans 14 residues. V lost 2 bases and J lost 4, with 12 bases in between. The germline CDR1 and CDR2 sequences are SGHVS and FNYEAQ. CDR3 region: CASSLMGSSYEQYF. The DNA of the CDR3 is TGTGCCAGCAGCTTAATGGGGAGCTCTTACGAGCAGTACTTC.

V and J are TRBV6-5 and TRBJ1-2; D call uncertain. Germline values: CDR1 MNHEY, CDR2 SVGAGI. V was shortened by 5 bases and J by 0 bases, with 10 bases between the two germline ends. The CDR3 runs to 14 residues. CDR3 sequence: CASSEAGTNYGYTF. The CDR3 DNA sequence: TGTGCCAGCAGTGAGGCGGGGACTAACTATGGCTACACCTTC.

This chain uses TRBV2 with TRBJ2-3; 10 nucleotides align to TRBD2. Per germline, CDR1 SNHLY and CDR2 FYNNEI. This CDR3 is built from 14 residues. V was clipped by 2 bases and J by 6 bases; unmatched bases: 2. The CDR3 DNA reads TGTGCCAGCAGTGAACTAGCGGGGGCCGATACGCAGTATTTT. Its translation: CASSELAGADTQYF.

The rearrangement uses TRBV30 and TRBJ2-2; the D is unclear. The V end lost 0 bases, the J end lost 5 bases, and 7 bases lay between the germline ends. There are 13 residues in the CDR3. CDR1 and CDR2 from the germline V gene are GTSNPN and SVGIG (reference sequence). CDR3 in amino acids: CAWSVTTTGELFF. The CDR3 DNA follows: TGTGCCTGGAGTGTGACAACAACCGGGGAGCTGTTTTTT.

The CDR3 sequence is CASSLGLITGELFF. The CDR3 region has the DNA TGTGCCAGCAGCTTGGGACTAATAACCGGGGAGCTGTTTTTT. The V gene is TRBV11-3, the J gene TRBJ2-2, with 7 bases fitting TRBD2. CDR1 is SGHNT and CDR2 is YENEEA in the germline V gene. V lost 3 bases and J lost 5; bases outside the gene matches: 3. This CDR3 has 14 residues. The full variable domain, in which reference TRBV11-3 and TRBJ2-2 provide the parts outside the CDR3, is EAGVVQSPRYKIIEKKQPVAFWCNPISGHNTLYWYLQNLGQGPELLIRYENEEAVDDSQLPKDRFSAERLKGVDSTLKIQPAELGDSAVYLCASSLGLITGELFFGEGSRLTVL.

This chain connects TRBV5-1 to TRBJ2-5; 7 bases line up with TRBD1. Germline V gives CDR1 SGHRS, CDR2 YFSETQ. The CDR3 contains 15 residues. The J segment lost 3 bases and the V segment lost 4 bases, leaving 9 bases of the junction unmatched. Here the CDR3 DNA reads TGCGCCAGCAGCGTATCCGGGACAGACAAAGAGACCCAGTACTTC. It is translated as CASSVSGTDKETQYF.